This T cell receptor beta chain was captured in a study of blood T cell repertoires in COVID-19. Turning to the study itself: Sites across the United States, Italy and Spain contributed samples from acute and convalescent COVID-19.

The length of the CDR3 is 14 residues. Germline V CDR1 and CDR2: MDHEN, SYDVKM. V was clipped by 2 bases and J by 6 bases; unmatched bases: 0. Original processing notes: Using reference gene primer amplification, nucleated cell counts were estimated. Libraries were prepared by immunoSEQ multiplex PCR; TCRdb keeps only in-frame clonotypes and omits some of them. The V and J calls and clone size come from that table; D and trimming were worked out from the DNA. The sample consists of a few hundred thousand clones, nearly 90% of them appearing once. About this clone itself: The identical CDR3 is also encoded by other nucleotide sequences in the sample.

Sequenced input: PBMCs or T cells enriched from blood (not recorded which). This TCR was recovered from a young woman with acute COVID-19. This chain links TRBV28 with TRBJ1-5, with TRBD1 identical over 11 bases. The chain's CDR3 is CASSLGTGGQPQHF. The CDR3 DNA reads TGTGCCAGCAGTTTAGGGACAGGGGGTCAGCCCCAGCATTTT.